This is a list of T cell receptor beta chains from one sample in a study of blood T cell repertoires in COVID-19. Sequencing used immunoSEQ multiplex PCR; TCRdb keeps in-frame clones, though not all of them. This table holds more than 85,000 clones, about four fifths found once. The source material was peripheral blood. These receptors came from a woman in her seventies with acute or convalescent COVID-19. Both conserved end residues are part of each CDR3. A D gene is named only where the DNA matches it firmly. Clone size appears in some rows only: once, few, many, or a class for an expanded clone.

D gene: -; V gene: TRBV3-1/TRBV3-2; clone size: -; J gene: TRBJ2-7; CDR3 DNA: TGTGCCAGGGGGAGGTACGGGGGCTCCTACGAGCAGTACTTC; CDR3 protein: CARGRYGGSYEQYF
D gene: TRBD1; V gene: TRBV3-1/TRBV3-2; clone size: -; J gene: TRBJ1-1; CDR3 DNA: TGTGCCAGCAGCCTGAGGGACAGATGGACTGAAGCTTTCTTT; CDR3 protein: CASSLRDRWTEAFF
D gene: TRBD2; V gene: TRBV7-2; clone size: -; J gene: TRBJ2-3; CDR3 DNA: TGTGCCAGCAGCTTACAAAGCGGGAGTGGAGATACGCAGTATTTT; CDR3 protein: CASSLQSGSGDTQYF
D gene: -; V gene: TRBV7-2; clone size: -; J gene: TRBJ1-3; CDR3 DNA: TGTGCCAGCAGTCTCGACGCCGGGAGGCCACCGGACACCATATATTTT; CDR3 protein: CASSLDAGRPPDTIYF
D gene: -; V gene: TRBV7-2; clone size: -; J gene: TRBJ2-6; CDR3 DNA: TGTGCCAGCAGCTTAACGGGTTCGGGGGCTGGGGCCAACGTCCTGACTTTC; CDR3 protein: CASSLTGSGAGANVLTF
D gene: -; V gene: TRBV7-8; clone size: -; J gene: TRBJ2-5; CDR3 DNA: TGTGCCAGCAGCTTAGGGGGGCTACTCCAGACCCAGTACTTC; CDR3 protein: CASSLGGLLQTQYF
D gene: -; V gene: TRBV4-1; clone size: -; J gene: TRBJ2-1; CDR3 DNA: TGCGCCAGCAGCCAAGGTGCGGTCTCCTACAATGAGCAGTTCTTC; CDR3 protein: CASSQGAVSYNEQFF
D gene: -; V gene: TRBV6-5; clone size: -; J gene: TRBJ2-1; CDR3 DNA: TGTGCCAGCAGTTTCCGAGGGAATGAGCAGTTCTTC; CDR3 protein: CASSFRGNEQFF
D gene: -; V gene: TRBV7-9; clone size: many; J gene: TRBJ2-2; CDR3 DNA: TGTGCCAGCAGCTTGTCAGGGGCCGGGGAGCTGTTTTTT; CDR3 protein: CASSLSGAGELFF
D gene: -; V gene: TRBV6-5; clone size: -; J gene: TRBJ2-5; CDR3 DNA: TGTGCCAGCAGGGCCGATCAAACCCAAGAGACCCAGTACTTC; CDR3 protein: CASRADQTQETQYF
D gene: -; V gene: TRBV30; clone size: -; J gene: TRBJ2-4; CDR3 DNA: TGTGCCTGGAGTGTGGGAGCCCAGAGCGCCATTCAGTACTTC; CDR3 protein: CAWSVGAQSAIQYF
D gene: TRBD2; V gene: TRBV10-2; clone size: -; J gene: TRBJ2-2; CDR3 DNA: TGCGCCCGGGGGGGACTGGGGGCCCCGGGGACCGGGGAGCTGTTTTTT; CDR3 protein: CARGGLGAPGTGELFF
D gene: -; V gene: TRBV7-5; clone size: -; J gene: TRBJ1-1; CDR3 DNA: TGTGTCAGAAGCTTAGGGACAGAAGAAGCTTTCTTT; CDR3 protein: CVRSLGTEEAFF
D gene: -; V gene: TRBV9; clone size: -; J gene: TRBJ1-2; CDR3 DNA: TGTGCCAGCAGCGCCCCTCCAGGGGCTAGGGGCTACACCTTC; CDR3 protein: CASSAPPGARGYTF
D gene: TRBD1; V gene: TRBV27; clone size: -; J gene: TRBJ1-1; CDR3 DNA: TGTGCCAGCCGGAACAGGGGTATGGGCACTGAAGCTTTCTTT; CDR3 protein: CASRNRGMGTEAFF
D gene: TRBD1; V gene: TRBV4-3; clone size: -; J gene: TRBJ1-4; CDR3 DNA: TGCGCCAGCAGCCAAGACAGGGGGCAGGCTAATGAAAAACTGTTTTTT; CDR3 protein: CASSQDRGQANEKLFF
D gene: TRBD1; V gene: TRBV6-5; clone size: -; J gene: TRBJ2-7; CDR3 DNA: TGTGCCAGCAGACGCGACAGGGGTACCTACGAGCAGTACTTC; CDR3 protein: CASRRDRGTYEQYF
D gene: TRBD1; V gene: TRBV19; clone size: -; J gene: TRBJ1-1; CDR3 DNA: TGTGCCAGTACCGTACTAACAGGGGGGGACACTGAAGCTTTCTTT; CDR3 protein: CASTVLTGGDTEAFF
D gene: TRBD1; V gene: TRBV28; clone size: -; J gene: TRBJ2-7; CDR3 DNA: TGTGCCAGCAGTACCCCCGGGACAGGGCCCCGCTACGAGCAGTACTTC; CDR3 protein: CASSTPGTGPRYEQYF
D gene: -; V gene: TRBV27; clone size: -; J gene: TRBJ2-3; CDR3 DNA: TGTGCCAGCAGTTTATCGGGCAGGACAGATACGCAGTATTTT; CDR3 protein: CASSLSGRTDTQYF
D gene: TRBD1; V gene: TRBV9; clone size: -; J gene: TRBJ2-2; CDR3 DNA: TGTGCCAGCGGCGGACAGGGGGAGGGTACCGGGGAGCTGTTTTTT; CDR3 protein: CASGGQGEGTGELFF
D gene: TRBD1; V gene: TRBV5-1; clone size: -; J gene: TRBJ2-7; CDR3 DNA: TGCGCCAGCAGCTTACGGGACAGGGATCCCTACGAGCAGTACTTC; CDR3 protein: CASSLRDRDPYEQYF
D gene: TRBD1; V gene: TRBV6-5; clone size: -; J gene: TRBJ2-3; CDR3 DNA: TGTGCCAGCAGGGGACAGGGAGGGGGCACAGATACGCAGTATTTT; CDR3 protein: CASRGQGGGTDTQYF
D gene: TRBD1; V gene: TRBV10-3; clone size: few; J gene: TRBJ1-1; CDR3 DNA: TGTGCCATCAGTGAGTCGACAGGGGGGCCCACTGAAGCTTTCTTT; CDR3 protein: CAISESTGGPTEAFF
D gene: -; V gene: TRBV19; clone size: -; J gene: TRBJ2-7; CDR3 DNA: TGTGCCAGTAGTATAGCCCTTCAGGGCTACGAGCAGTACTTC; CDR3 protein: CASSIALQGYEQYF
D gene: TRBD2; V gene: TRBV3-1/TRBV3-2; clone size: few; J gene: TRBJ2-7; CDR3 DNA: TGTGCCAGCAGCTCCCAGCGGGAGCCCCCCTACGAGCAGTACTTC; CDR3 protein: CASSSQREPPYEQYF
D gene: -; V gene: TRBV9; clone size: -; J gene: TRBJ2-2; CDR3 DNA: TGTGCCAGCAGCGGAACAGACATCGGGGAGCTGTTTTTT; CDR3 protein: CASSGTDIGELFF
D gene: -; V gene: TRBV28; clone size: -; J gene: TRBJ1-3; CDR3 DNA: TGTGCCAGCAGTTTAACGAGGCACACCATATATTTT; CDR3 protein: CASSLTRHTIYF
D gene: TRBD2; V gene: TRBV4-1; clone size: few; J gene: TRBJ2-7; CDR3 DNA: TGCGCCAGCAGCCAAGATAGCGGGGTTTGGGAGCAGTACTTC; CDR3 protein: CASSQDSGVWEQYF
D gene: TRBD2; V gene: TRBV11-2; clone size: -; J gene: TRBJ2-7; CDR3 DNA: TGTGCCAGCAGCGCCCGGACTAGCGGGGGAGTACACTACGAGCAGTACTTC; CDR3 protein: CASSARTSGGVHYEQYF
D gene: -; V gene: TRBV29-1; clone size: -; J gene: TRBJ1-2; CDR3 DNA: TGCAGCGTTGAAGCGCTGGGACAACAGGTTGGCTACACCTTC; CDR3 protein: CSVEALGQQVGYTF
D gene: -; V gene: TRBV28; clone size: -; J gene: TRBJ1-4; CDR3 DNA: TGTGCCAGCAGCCGTGAGGGAATATTAAGGCTGTTTTTT; CDR3 protein: CASSREGILRLFF
D gene: TRBD1; V gene: TRBV6-1; clone size: -; J gene: TRBJ2-7; CDR3 DNA: TGTGCCAGCAGTGAATACAGGGGGGCCTACGAGCAGTACTTC; CDR3 protein: CASSEYRGAYEQYF